This T cell receptor (beta chain) was sequenced for a study of neurological immune-mediated disorders. Overall study results and limits: The multiple sclerosis repertoire cluster was not associated with any clinical or MRI feature, with the authors stating that larger cohorts are needed. HTLV-1-associated myelopathy had the most TCR clonal expansion, while multiple sclerosis had the least, a level that fell below healthy controls.

The cDNA was synthesized by means of template-switch 5'RACE, which was carried out with 10-nucleotide random UMIs. The yield of each sequencing run was over 160 million TCR-beta sequences from 15-18 subjects. TCRdb reprocessed the 5' RACE reads with MiXCR, giving one entry per CDR3 protein. The sample shows 40,000 or so distinct CDR3 sequences, around 2.5% of them seen only once. This clonotype was detected many times. Its matching antigen is unknown. The specimen sequenced was PBMCs. The receptor was derived from a young man with multiple sclerosis.

The CDR3 coding sequence is TGTGCCAGCAGACCCTCCGGGACAGTCTCCTACGAGCAGTACTTC. Its protein is CASRPSGTVSYEQYF. The chain links TRBV12-3 or TRBV12-4 to TRBJ2-7; 7 bases fit TRBD1. This CDR3 is built from 15 residues. The ends lost 6 bases at V and 0 bases at J; junction bases unmatched: 8.